This TCR beta chain is from a study of blood T cell repertoires in COVID-19. Study background: From the United States, Italy and Spain came samples of acute and convalescent COVID-19. PBMCs, B-cell-depleted T cells, or T cells provided the cDNA or gDNA that made up the material.

Authors' methods: For nucleated cells, counts were estimated from reference gene primer amplification. TCRdb's copy holds only in-frame clones and misses some; the assay was immunoSEQ multiplex PCR. V, J and clone size reflect that table, while D and trimming were determined from the DNA. The profile covers 200,000 or so clones, with almost 80% appearing a single time and roughly 17% taken by the ten largest. Trimming cost V 0 bases and J 1 base, with 10 bases left between them. CDR1 is SGHRS and CDR2 is YFSETQ in the germline V gene. The CDR3 spans 16 residues. This TCR was sampled from a man between 60 and 70 years old with active or convalescent COVID-19. V gene TRBV5-1 combines with J gene TRBJ2-2, with D perhaps matching TRBD2 (6 bases). Sequencing used peripheral blood. The CDR3, as DNA: TGCGCCAGCAGCTTGGTGGGGGGAAGGAACACCGGGGAGCTGTTTTTT. Its translation is CASSLVGGRNTGELFF.